A selection of T cell receptor beta chains follows, all from one sample in a study of identical twins. Via MiXCR, TCRdb re-called the 5' RACE reads, giving one row per CDR3 protein. The repertoire holds roughly 250,000 distinct CDR3 sequences, over 12% seen once, with 8.8% in the top ten. The sequenced material came from memory (CD45RO+) T cells sorted from blood. Receptors were obtained from a woman aged 18-29 years in good health. Both conserved end residues are trimmed from each CDR3.

V gene	J gene	CDR3 protein
TRBV20-1	TRBJ1-1	SAARPGVVNTEAF
TRBV20-1	TRBJ2-1	SASATSGAAVNEQF
TRBV2	TRBJ2-1	ASRSGSSGAYNEQF
TRBV24-1	TRBJ2-1	ATSDSKNEQF
TRBV7-2	TRBJ2-3	ASSYQGTDTQY
TRBV5-5	TRBJ2-7	ASSLGGQGGEQY
TRBV5-8	TRBJ2-4	ASSLEKTGGSKNIQY
TRBV20-1	TRBJ2-3	SARMAASTDTQY
TRBV4-2	TRBJ2-7	ASSQVWRNDNEQY
TRBV6-1	TRBJ2-7	ASRDGARGDYEQY
TRBV12-5	TRBJ2-3	ASGLVWGQGVSDTQY
TRBV29-1	TRBJ1-2	SVEGSTGLGYT
TRBV18	TRBJ1-1	ASSKGGGTEAF
TRBV20-1	TRBJ1-5	SARAAGRRAKGEPQH
TRBV6-1	TRBJ2-2	ASSPVRGGRTGELF
TRBV12-3/TRBV12-4	TRBJ2-7	ASSLSRSLAGGLDEQY
TRBV3-1	TRBJ2-1	ASSPVGEGAGGHLYNEQF
TRBV20-1	TRBJ2-2	SARDGDMNTGELF
TRBV12-5	TRBJ2-1	ASWGISNEQF
TRBV27	TRBJ2-2	ASNGGRGYTGELF
TRBV2	TRBJ2-6	ASSLGQGGGLT
TRBV7-2	TRBJ2-5	ASSLTVEETQY
TRBV29-1	TRBJ2-7	SVRLNYEQY
TRBV12-3/TRBV12-4	TRBJ1-2	ASASGLLHNYGYT
TRBV11-3	TRBJ1-1	ASSLDLGVNTEAF
TRBV20-1	TRBJ2-3	SERLAGASTDTQY
TRBV5-1	TRBJ1-1	ASSFADPAFEAF
TRBV20-1	TRBJ1-1	SARLMGKESEAF
TRBV10-3	TRBJ1-2	AIYEANYGYT
TRBV18	TRBJ2-1	ASSPPRELRNEQF
TRBV5-1	TRBJ2-3	ASSLAVGGPDTQY
TRBV7-2	TRBJ2-2	ASSLAPLGTGELF
TRBV12-3/TRBV12-4	TRBJ2-7	ASSFSGWGLEQY
TRBV19	TRBJ2-1	ASSILEGAHNEQF
TRBV20-1	TRBJ1-1	SASAQGGTEAF
TRBV20-1	TRBJ2-7	SARSAGGYEQY
TRBV20-1	TRBJ2-7	SARGGPYEQY
TRBV2	TRBJ1-2	ASSESGTYYGYT
TRBV7-6	TRBJ1-1	ASSPQGGIGEAF
TRBV7-7	TRBJ2-2	ASSLVQAGELF